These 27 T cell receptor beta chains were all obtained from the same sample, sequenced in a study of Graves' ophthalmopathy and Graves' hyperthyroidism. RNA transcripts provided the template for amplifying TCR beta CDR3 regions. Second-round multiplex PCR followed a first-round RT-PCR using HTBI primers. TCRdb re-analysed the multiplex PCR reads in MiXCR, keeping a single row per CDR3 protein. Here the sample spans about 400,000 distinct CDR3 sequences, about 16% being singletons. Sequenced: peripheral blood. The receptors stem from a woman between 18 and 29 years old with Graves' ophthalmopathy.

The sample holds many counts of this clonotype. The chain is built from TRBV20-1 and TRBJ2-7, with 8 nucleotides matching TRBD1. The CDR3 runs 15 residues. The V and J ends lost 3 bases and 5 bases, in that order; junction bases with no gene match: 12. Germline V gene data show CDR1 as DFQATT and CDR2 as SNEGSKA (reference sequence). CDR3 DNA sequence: TGCAGTGCTAGGACCCCAGGGACAGGACCCCACGAGCAGTACTTC. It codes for CSARTPGTGPHEQYF.

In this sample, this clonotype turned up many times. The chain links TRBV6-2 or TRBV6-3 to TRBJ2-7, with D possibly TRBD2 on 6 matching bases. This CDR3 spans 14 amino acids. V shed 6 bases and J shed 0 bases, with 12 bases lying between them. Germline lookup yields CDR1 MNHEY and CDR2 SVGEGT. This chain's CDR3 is CASSPEGPSYEQYF. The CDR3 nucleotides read TGTGCCAGCAGCCCGGAGGGTCCCTCCTACGAGCAGTACTTC.

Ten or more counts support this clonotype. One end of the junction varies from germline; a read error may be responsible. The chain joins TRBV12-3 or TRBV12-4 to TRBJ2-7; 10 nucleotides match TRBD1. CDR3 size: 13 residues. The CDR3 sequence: CTSSGQGGDEQYF. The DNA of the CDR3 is TGTACCAGCAGTGGACAGGGGGGCGACGAGCAGTACTTC.

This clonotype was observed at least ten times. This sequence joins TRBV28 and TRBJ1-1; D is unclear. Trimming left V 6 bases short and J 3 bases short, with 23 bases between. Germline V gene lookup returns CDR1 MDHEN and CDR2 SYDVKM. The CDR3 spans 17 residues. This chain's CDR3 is CASSLLDLRRPDTEAFF. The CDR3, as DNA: TGTGCCAGCAGCTTACTAGACCTCCGCCGGCCGGACACTGAAGCTTTCTTT. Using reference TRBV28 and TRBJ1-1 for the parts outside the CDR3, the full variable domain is DVKVTQSSRYLVKRTGEKVFLECVQDMDHENMFWYRQDPGLGLRLIYFSYDVKMKEKGDIPEGYSVSREKKERFSLILESASTNQTSMYLCASSLLDLRRPDTEAFFGQGTRLTVV.

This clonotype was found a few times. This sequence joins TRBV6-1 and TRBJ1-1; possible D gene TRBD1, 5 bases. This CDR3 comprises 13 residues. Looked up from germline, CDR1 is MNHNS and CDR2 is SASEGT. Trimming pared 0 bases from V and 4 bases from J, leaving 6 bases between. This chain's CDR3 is CASSEAGVTEAFF. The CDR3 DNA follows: TGTGCCAGCAGTGAAGCGGGGGTCACTGAAGCTTTCTTT.

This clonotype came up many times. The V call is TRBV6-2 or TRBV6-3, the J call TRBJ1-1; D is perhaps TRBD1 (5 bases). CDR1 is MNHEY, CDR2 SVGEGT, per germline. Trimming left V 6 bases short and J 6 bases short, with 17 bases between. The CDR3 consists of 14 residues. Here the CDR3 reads CASRRGRAIPEAFF. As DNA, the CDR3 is TGTGCCAGCAGAAGAGGCAGGGCCATCCCTGAAGCTTTCTTT.

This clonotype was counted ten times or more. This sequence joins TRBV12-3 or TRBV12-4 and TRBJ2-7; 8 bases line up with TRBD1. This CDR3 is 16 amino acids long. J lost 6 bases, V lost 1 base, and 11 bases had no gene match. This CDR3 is CASSLDVRGPRSEQYF. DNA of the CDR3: TGTGCCAGCAGTTTAGATGTCAGGGGGCCGCGTAGCGAGCAGTACTTC.

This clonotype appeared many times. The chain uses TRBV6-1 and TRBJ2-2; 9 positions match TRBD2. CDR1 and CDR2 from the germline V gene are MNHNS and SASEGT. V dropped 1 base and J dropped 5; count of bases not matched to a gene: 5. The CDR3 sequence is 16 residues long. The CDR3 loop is CASSEDSGSPTGELFF. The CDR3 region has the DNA TGTGCCAGCAGTGAAGATAGCGGGAGTCCAACCGGGGAGCTGTTTTTT.

CDR3 residues: CASSSAGFPYEQYF. The CDR3 DNA sequence: TGTGCCAGCAGTAGCGCAGGGTTTCCCTACGAGCAGTACTTC. The chain carries TRBV12-3 or TRBV12-4 and TRBJ2-7; possible D gene TRBD1, 5 bases. The CDR3 is 14 amino acids. Trimming cost V 5 bases and J 2 bases, with 13 bases left between them.

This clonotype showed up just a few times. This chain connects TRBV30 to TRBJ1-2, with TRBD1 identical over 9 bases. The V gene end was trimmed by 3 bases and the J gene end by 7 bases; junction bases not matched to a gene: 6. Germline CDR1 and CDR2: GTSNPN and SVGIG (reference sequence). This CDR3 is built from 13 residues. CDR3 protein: CAWRLQGAVGYTF. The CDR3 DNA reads TGTGCCTGGAGATTACAGGGGGCGGTTGGCTACACCTTC.

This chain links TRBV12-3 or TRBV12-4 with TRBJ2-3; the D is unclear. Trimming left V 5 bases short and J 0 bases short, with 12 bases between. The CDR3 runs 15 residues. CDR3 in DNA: TGTGCCAGCAGTCCGGAGTACTCTAGCACAGATACGCAGTATTTT. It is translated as CASSPEYSSTDTQYF.

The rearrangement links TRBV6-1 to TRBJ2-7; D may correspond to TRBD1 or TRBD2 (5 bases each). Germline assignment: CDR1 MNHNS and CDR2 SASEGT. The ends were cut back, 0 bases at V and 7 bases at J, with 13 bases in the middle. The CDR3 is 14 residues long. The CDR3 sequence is CASSEARGPQEQYF. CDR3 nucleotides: TGTGCCAGCAGTGAAGCGAGGGGTCCTCAAGAGCAGTACTTC.

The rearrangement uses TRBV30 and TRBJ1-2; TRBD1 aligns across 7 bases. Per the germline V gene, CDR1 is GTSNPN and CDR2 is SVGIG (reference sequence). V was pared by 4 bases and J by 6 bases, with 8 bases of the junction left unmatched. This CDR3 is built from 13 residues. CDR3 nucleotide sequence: TGTGCCTGGAACAGGGGCGGCTATCATGGCTACACCTTC. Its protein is CAWNRGGYHGYTF.

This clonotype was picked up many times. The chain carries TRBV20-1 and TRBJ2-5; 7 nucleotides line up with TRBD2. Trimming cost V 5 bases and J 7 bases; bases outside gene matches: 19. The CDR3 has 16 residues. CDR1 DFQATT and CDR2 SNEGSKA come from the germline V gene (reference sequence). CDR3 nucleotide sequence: TGCAGTGCTCCCCTGGGAGGGACCGCGACGGTCGGGACCCAGTACTTC. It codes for CSAPLGGTATVGTQYF.

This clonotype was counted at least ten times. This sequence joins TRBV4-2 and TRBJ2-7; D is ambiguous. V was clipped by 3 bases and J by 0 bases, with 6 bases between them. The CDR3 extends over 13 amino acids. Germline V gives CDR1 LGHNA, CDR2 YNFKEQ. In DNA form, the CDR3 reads TGTGCCAGCAGCCATCCCAGCTCCTACGAGCAGTACTTC. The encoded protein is CASSHPSSYEQYF.

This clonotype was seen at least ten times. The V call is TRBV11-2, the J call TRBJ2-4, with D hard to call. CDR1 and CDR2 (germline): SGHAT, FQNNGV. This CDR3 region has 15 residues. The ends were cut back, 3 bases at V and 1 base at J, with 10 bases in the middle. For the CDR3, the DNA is TGTGCCAGCAGCTTCCTTCTGAGTGCCAAAAACATTCAGTACTTC. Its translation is CASSFLLSAKNIQYF. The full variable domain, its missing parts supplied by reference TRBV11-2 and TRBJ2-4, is EAGVAQSPRYKIIEKRQSVAFWCNPISGHATLYWYQQILGQGPKLLIQFQNNGVVDDSQLPKDRFSAERLKGVDSTLKIQPAKLEDSAVYLCASSFLLSAKNIQYFGAGTRLSVL.

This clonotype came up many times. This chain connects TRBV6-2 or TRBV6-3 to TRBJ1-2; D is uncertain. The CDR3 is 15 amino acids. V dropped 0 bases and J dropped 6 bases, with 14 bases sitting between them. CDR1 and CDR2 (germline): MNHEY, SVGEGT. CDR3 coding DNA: TGTGCCAGCAGTTACTCCAAGGCGGGGATTCATGGCTACACCTTC. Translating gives CASSYSKAGIHGYTF.

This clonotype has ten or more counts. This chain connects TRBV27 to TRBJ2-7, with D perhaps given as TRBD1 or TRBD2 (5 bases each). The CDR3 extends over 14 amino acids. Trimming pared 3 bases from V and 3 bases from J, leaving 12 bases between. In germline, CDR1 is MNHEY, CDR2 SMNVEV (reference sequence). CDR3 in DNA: TGTGCCAGCAGTTTCCGGGGCCTGGTCTACGAGCAGTACTTC. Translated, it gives CASSFRGLVYEQYF.

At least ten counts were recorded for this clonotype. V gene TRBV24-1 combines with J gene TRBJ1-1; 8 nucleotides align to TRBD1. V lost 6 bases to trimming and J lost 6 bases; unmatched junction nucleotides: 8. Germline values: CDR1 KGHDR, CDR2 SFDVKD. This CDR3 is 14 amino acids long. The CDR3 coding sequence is TGTGCCACCAGTTCCCCGGACAGGGAGGCTGAAGCTTTCTTT. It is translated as CATSSPDREAEAFF.

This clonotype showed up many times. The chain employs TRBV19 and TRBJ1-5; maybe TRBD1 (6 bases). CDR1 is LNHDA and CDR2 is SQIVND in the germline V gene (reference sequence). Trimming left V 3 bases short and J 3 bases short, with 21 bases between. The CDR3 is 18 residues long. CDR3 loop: CASSIEQGRGGLNQPQHF. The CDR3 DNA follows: TGTGCCAGTAGTATTGAACAGGGTCGGGGGGGCCTCAATCAGCCCCAGCATTTT.

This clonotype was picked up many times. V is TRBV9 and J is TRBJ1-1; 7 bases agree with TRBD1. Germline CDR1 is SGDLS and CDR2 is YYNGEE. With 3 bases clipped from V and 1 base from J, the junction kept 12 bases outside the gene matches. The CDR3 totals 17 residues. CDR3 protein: CASSGQPGQIPNTEAFF. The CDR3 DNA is TGTGCCAGCAGCGGCCAGCCGGGACAGATTCCGAACACTGAAGCTTTCTTT.

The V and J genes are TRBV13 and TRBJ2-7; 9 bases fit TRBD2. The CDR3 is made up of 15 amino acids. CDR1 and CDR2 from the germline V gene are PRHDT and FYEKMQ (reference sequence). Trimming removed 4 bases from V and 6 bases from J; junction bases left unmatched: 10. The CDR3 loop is CASSSTGTSTSEQYF. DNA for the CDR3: TGTGCCAGCAGCTCGACCGGGACTAGCACTAGCGAGCAGTACTTC. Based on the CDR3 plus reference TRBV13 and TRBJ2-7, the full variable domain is AAGVIQSPRHLIKEKRETATLKCYPIPRHDTVYWYQQGPGQDPQFLISFYEKMQSDKGSIPDRFSAQQFSDYHSELNMSSLELGDSALYFCASSSTGTSTSEQYFGPGTRLTVT.

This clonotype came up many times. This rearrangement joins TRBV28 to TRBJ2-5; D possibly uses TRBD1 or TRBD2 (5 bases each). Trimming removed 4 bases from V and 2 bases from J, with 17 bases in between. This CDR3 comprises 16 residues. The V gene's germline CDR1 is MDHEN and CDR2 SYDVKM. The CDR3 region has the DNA TGTGCCAGCAGTTGGGGACGGGTTTGGGGTCAAGAGACCCAGTACTTC. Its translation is CASSWGRVWGQETQYF.

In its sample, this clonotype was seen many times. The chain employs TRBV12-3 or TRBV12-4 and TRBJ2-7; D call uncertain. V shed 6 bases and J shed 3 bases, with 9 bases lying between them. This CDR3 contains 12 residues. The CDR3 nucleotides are TGTGCCAGCAGGGACGCCCTCTACGAGCAGTACTTC. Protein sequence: CASRDALYEQYF.

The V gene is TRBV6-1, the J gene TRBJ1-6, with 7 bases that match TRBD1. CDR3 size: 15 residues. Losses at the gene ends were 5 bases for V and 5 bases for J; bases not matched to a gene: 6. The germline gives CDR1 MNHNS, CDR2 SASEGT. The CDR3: CASSRQGSDNSPLHF. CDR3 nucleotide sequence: TGTGCCAGCAGTCGACAGGGTTCTGATAATTCACCCCTCCACTTT.

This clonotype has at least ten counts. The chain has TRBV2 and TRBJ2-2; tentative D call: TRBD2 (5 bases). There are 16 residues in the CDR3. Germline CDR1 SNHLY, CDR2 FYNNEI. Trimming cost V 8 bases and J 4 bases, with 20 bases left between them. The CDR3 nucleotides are TGTGCCAGCCTTCGCCCCCCCGACCGGGGCACCGGGGAGCTGTTTTTT. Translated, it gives CASLRPPDRGTGELFF.

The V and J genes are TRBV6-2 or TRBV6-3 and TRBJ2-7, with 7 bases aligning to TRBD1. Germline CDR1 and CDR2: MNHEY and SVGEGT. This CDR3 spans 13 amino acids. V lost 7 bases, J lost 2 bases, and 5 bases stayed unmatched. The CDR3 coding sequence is TGTGCCAGCACCCGGGACAGTGCCTACGAGCAGTACTTC. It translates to CASTRDSAYEQYF.